The 32 T cell receptor beta chains reported below all come from one sample, sequenced in a study of CD8+ T cells in alopecia areata. Reverse transcribed after extraction, RNA yielded cDNA as the sequencing template. Profiled with immunoSEQ multiplex PCR; TCRdb holds only in-frame clones, not every one. In the table there are some 170,000 clones, just over 65% of which are singletons. This sample comprised CD8+ T cells sorted from blood, obtained at week 0. These receptor sequences come from a human donor with alopecia areata.

The chain couples TRBV7-9 to TRBJ1-2; 7 nucleotides agree with TRBD1. The junction had 9 bases not matched to a gene; V was cut back by 6 bases and J by 5 bases. Germline CDR1 reads SEHNR; CDR2 reads FQNEAQ (reference sequence). This CDR3 has 14 residues. In nucleotides, the CDR3 is TGTGCCAGCAGGTGGGACAGTGAGTGGTATGGCTACACCTTC. This gives the protein CASRWDSEWYGYTF. Full variable domain (remainder filled in from reference TRBV7-9 and TRBJ1-2): DTGVSQNPRHKITKRGQNVTFRCDPISEHNRLYWYRQTLGQGPEFLTYFQNEAQLEKSRLLSDRFSAERPKGSFSTLEIQRTEQGDSAMYLCASRWDSEWYGYTFGSGTRLTVV.

The chain links TRBV6-1 to TRBJ2-1; D may be TRBD1 or TRBD2 (5 bases each). The germline V gene has CDR1 MNHNS and CDR2 SASEGT. The CDR3 spans 14 residues. The V gene lost 3 bases and the J gene lost 8 bases, with 14 bases spanning the gap. CDR3 bases: TGTGCCAGCAGTGAGCCGGGACCCCTGGATGAGCAGTTCTTC. Protein: CASSEPGPLDEQFF.

The J gene is TRBJ2-3, the V gene TRBV27; D call uncertain. The length of the CDR3 is 13 residues. V was trimmed by 6 bases and J by 10 bases, leaving 17 bases between them. CDR1 and CDR2 (germline): MNHEY, SMNVEV (reference sequence). The CDR3 is CASSPTPRLSQYF. The CDR3 DNA sequence: TGTGCCAGCAGCCCGACTCCGAGGTTGTCGCAGTATTTT.

The chain employs TRBV29-1 and TRBJ2-3, with 10 bases identical to TRBD1. Trimming cost V 6 bases and J 1 base; bases outside gene matches: 4. The CDR3 totals 14 residues. Germline CDR1 is SQVTM and CDR2 is ANQGSEA. The CDR3 nucleotides read TGCAGCGTAGCCGGGACAGGGGGCACAGATACGCAGTATTTT. This gives the protein CSVAGTGGTDTQYF.

Only a few counts were recorded for this clone. This rearrangement joins TRBV6-1 to TRBJ2-3, with 7 positions matching TRBD1. CDR3 length: 16 amino acids. Germline CDR1 is MNHNS and CDR2 is SASEGT. J was trimmed by 3 bases and V by 2 bases; bases with no gene match: 8. The CDR3, as DNA: TGTGCCAGCAGTGAAATCGGACAGGCTTTTACAGATACGCAGTATTTT. Its protein product is CASSEIGQAFTDTQYF.

The chain recombines TRBV2 with TRBJ1-6; D might be TRBD1 (6 bases). The ends were cut back, 7 bases at V and 9 bases at J, with 13 bases in the middle. The germline V gene encodes CDR1 SNHLY and CDR2 FYNNEI. The length of the CDR3 is 13 residues. Here the CDR3 DNA reads TGTGCCAGCACCGAGGGGGGCGGTTCACCCCTCCACTTT. Protein product: CASTEGGGSPLHF.

This sequence joins TRBV14 and TRBJ2-1, with 9 bases fitting TRBD1. The CDR3 runs to 15 residues. Trimming removed 5 bases from V and 1 base from J; junction bases left unmatched: 3. Germline CDR1 SGHDN, CDR2 FVKESK. Written as DNA, the CDR3 is TGTGCCAGCAGCAAGGACAGGGGTTCCTACAATGAGCAGTTCTTC. Amino acids: CASSKDRGSYNEQFF.

The chain couples TRBV6-5 to TRBJ2-1; the match to TRBD1 covers 10 bases. The CDR3 has 15 amino acids. J lost 3 bases, V lost 6 bases, and 5 bases had no gene match. Looked up from germline, CDR1 is MNHEY and CDR2 is SVGAGI. The DNA of the CDR3 is TGTGCCAGCAGATATGGGACAGGGGACTACAATGAGCAGTTCTTC. Translating gives CASRYGTGDYNEQFF.

V and J are TRBV7-2 and TRBJ2-5; TRBD2 agrees at 11 bases. Per germline, CDR1 SGHTA and CDR2 FQGNSA. The CDR3 is 16 amino acids. Trimming took 5 bases from V and 5 from J; bases not matched to a gene: 10. The CDR3 spells CASSTRLAGIRETQYF. The CDR3 nucleotides read TGTGCCAGCAGCACGCGACTAGCGGGGATAAGGGAGACCCAGTACTTC.

The chain employs TRBV7-8 and TRBJ2-7; D remains ambiguous. V lost 4 bases, J lost 1 base, and 5 bases lay in between. The V gene's germline CDR1 is SGHVS and CDR2 FQNEAQ. The CDR3 extends over 12 amino acids. CDR3 residues: CASSYYSYEQYF. DNA for the CDR3: TGTGCCAGCAGCTACTATTCCTACGAGCAGTACTTC.

CDR3 protein: CSVWTGDPYEQYF. The CDR3 DNA sequence: TGCAGCGTTTGGACAGGGGACCCCTACGAGCAGTACTTC. The chain has TRBV29-1 and TRBJ2-7; 9 nucleotides agree with TRBD1. The V and J ends lost 5 bases and 2 bases, in that order; junction bases with no gene match: 4. The CDR3 is 13 residues long. Per germline, CDR1 SQVTM and CDR2 ANQGSEA.

This clone was detected once. The chain joins TRBV7-6 to TRBJ2-3; D ambiguous. Germline V gene data show CDR1 as SGHVS and CDR2 as FNYEAQ. Between the trimmed V and J ends, which lost 4 bases and 5 bases, there was a span of 13 bases. This CDR3 spans 14 amino acids. In DNA, the CDR3 is TGTGCCAGCAGCTCGCGGACCTTGGGAGATACGCAGTATTTT. Translated, it gives CASSSRTLGDTQYF.

Of note for this clone: This same CDR3 is encoded by further DNA sequences in the sample. This chain joins TRBV29-1 and TRBJ2-7; 7 bases line up with TRBD1. V gave up 0 bases and J gave up 4 bases; unmatched junction bases: 9. The CDR3 covers 15 residues. Germline values: CDR1 SQVTM, CDR2 ANQGSEA. The CDR3 DNA follows: TGCAGCGTTGAAGATCGGGACAGCTCTTCTTACGAGCAGTACTTC. Translation: CSVEDRDSSSYEQYF.

This clone was observed a few times. The chain uses TRBV5-1 and TRBJ1-3; D may be TRBD1 (6 bases). This CDR3 is 14 amino acids long. V lost 4 bases to trimming and J lost 0 bases, with 8 bases between them. CDR1 and CDR2 (germline): SGHRS, YFSETQ. The CDR3 reads CASSPDSSGNTIYF. The CDR3 bases are TGCGCCAGCAGCCCGGACAGCTCTGGAAACACCATATATTTT.

This clone was counted once. The rearrangement uses TRBV6-1 and TRBJ2-3; TRBD1 is a possible D gene (6 bases). V shed 8 bases and J shed 3 bases, with 15 bases lying between them. The CDR3 runs 14 residues. Germline V CDR1 and CDR2: MNHNS, SASEGT. The CDR3 DNA is TGTGCCAGCTCCCATGGACAGAGAACAGATACGCAGTATTTT. It yields the protein CASSHGQRTDTQYF.

The chain is built from TRBV15 and TRBJ2-5; TRBD1 matches at 8 bases. From germline, CDR1 is LNHNV and CDR2 YYDKDF (reference sequence). Unmatched junction bases numbered 5, after V lost 3 bases and J lost 5 bases. CDR3 length: 14 residues. CDR3 protein: CATSSQGAEETQYF. CDR3 coding DNA: TGTGCCACCAGCAGCCAGGGGGCTGAGGAGACCCAGTACTTC.

The CDR3 coding sequence is TGTGCCAGCAGCCCTAGACAGGGTCACAACTATGGCTACACCTTC. It is translated as CASSPRQGHNYGYTF. This chain uses TRBV7-8 with TRBJ1-2; 7 bases map to TRBD1. This CDR3 has 15 amino acids. V trimming: 5 bases; J trimming: 2 bases; junction bases outside the gene matches: 8. Per germline, CDR1 SGHVS and CDR2 FQNEAQ.

The V call is TRBV14, the J call TRBJ2-7; 14 bases line up with TRBD2. The V gene's germline CDR1 is SGHDN and CDR2 FVKESK. There are 17 residues in the CDR3. V trimming: 5 bases; J trimming: 2 bases; junction bases outside the gene matches: 8. The CDR3 DNA follows: TGTGCCAGCAGCAAGACTAGCGGGGGGGGCCCACCCTACGAGCAGTACTTC. Protein sequence: CASSKTSGGGPPYEQYF.

V is TRBV4-1 and J is TRBJ1-4, with D unresolved. This CDR3 contains 13 residues. The germline CDR1 and CDR2 sequences are MGHRA and YSYEKL. The V and J ends lost 0 bases and 12 bases respectively, with 11 bases between them. The CDR3 sequence: CASSQESSRELFF. The CDR3 region has the DNA TGCGCCAGCAGCCAAGAGAGTTCACGGGAACTGTTTTTT.

V gene TRBV29-1 combines with J gene TRBJ2-2; D could derive from TRBD1 or TRBD2 (6 bases each). The length of the CDR3 is 14 residues. The germline gives CDR1 SQVTM, CDR2 ANQGSEA. V gave up 6 bases and J gave up 0 bases, with 11 bases separating them. The CDR3 nucleotides read TGCAGCGTGAGGGGGGTAGCGAACACCGGGGAGCTGTTTTTT. Translated, it gives CSVRGVANTGELFF.

V is TRBV6-5 and J is TRBJ1-2, with D unclear. Per the germline V gene, CDR1 is MNHEY and CDR2 is SVGAGI. Trimming took off 7 bases at V and 4 bases at J, with 7 bases between the two ends. This CDR3 spans 11 amino acids. In nucleotides, the CDR3 is TGTGCCAGCACGGAGGCCTATGGCTACACCTTC. Translating it yields CASTEAYGYTF.

V usage is TRBV29-1 and J usage is TRBJ2-5; D is unresolved. The V gene lost 4 bases and the J gene lost 0 bases, with 12 bases spanning the gap. Germline CDR1 and CDR2: SQVTM and ANQGSEA. CDR3 length: 14 residues. The DNA for the CDR3 is TGCAGCGTTGGGCGAGACCGAAACCAAGAGACCCAGTACTTC. It specifies CSVGRDRNQETQYF.

This clone showed up just a few times. CDR3 sequence: CASSLTGWWTMKQFF. DNA of the CDR3: TGTGCCAGCAGCCTAACAGGCTGGTGGACAATGAAGCAGTTCTTC. V usage is TRBV14 and J usage is TRBJ2-1; D is possibly TRBD1 (5 bases). CDR3 length: 15 residues. Trimming removed 4 bases from V and 11 bases from J, with 21 bases in between. CDR1 SGHDN and CDR2 FVKESK come from the germline V gene.

This clone was picked up a small number of times. The CDR3: CSAIRDHTGLNTEAFF. Here the CDR3 DNA reads TGCAGCGCAATCCGGGACCATACTGGATTGAACACTGAAGCTTTCTTT. This chain connects TRBV29-1 to TRBJ1-1; maybe TRBD1 (5 bases). This CDR3 spans 16 amino acids. Germline assignment: CDR1 SQVTM and CDR2 ANQGSEA. The V and J ends lost 7 bases and 0 bases respectively, with 21 bases between them.

The J gene is TRBJ1-1, the V gene TRBV4-1, with TRBD1 as a possible D gene (6 bases). This CDR3 has 14 amino acids. The V gene's germline CDR1 is MGHRA and CDR2 YSYEKL. Trimming shortened V by 2 bases and J by 6 bases, and 13 bases separated the two germline ends. In DNA form, the CDR3 reads TGCGCCAGCAGCCAACAGGGGACACTTTCTGAAGCTTTCTTT. Translation: CASSQQGTLSEAFF.

The chain joins TRBV19 to TRBJ1-2, with D uncertain. Trimming pared 6 bases from V and 3 bases from J, leaving 14 bases between. Germline V CDR1 and CDR2: LNHDA, SQIVND (reference sequence). This CDR3 region has 14 residues. CDR3 DNA: TGTGCCAGTAGCCCGGGCGGTGCCTACTATGGCTACACCTTC. Translating it yields CASSPGGAYYGYTF.

The genes are TRBV5-6 and TRBJ1-6; D unresolved. This CDR3 comprises 14 residues. Germline V gene data show CDR1 as SGHDT and CDR2 as YYEEEE. Trimming removed 0 bases from V and 6 bases from J, with 7 bases in between. Here the CDR3 reads CASSLGWGNSPLHF. The CDR3 DNA reads TGTGCCAGCAGCTTGGGTTGGGGTAATTCACCCCTCCACTTT.

This clone was detected only a few times. The chain is built from TRBV7-9 and TRBJ1-2; D call uncertain. The germline gives CDR1 SEHNR, CDR2 FQNEAQ (reference sequence). The V end lost 7 bases, the J end lost 5 bases, and 11 bases lay between the germline ends. There are 12 residues in the CDR3. The CDR3 reads CASTDAGYGYTF. CDR3 in DNA: TGTGCCAGCACCGACGCAGGATATGGCTACACCTTC.

In its sample, this clone was seen a few times. This chain connects TRBV2 to TRBJ2-7; 9 bases are a match to TRBD1. Germline lookup yields CDR1 SNHLY and CDR2 FYNNEI. The CDR3 has 15 residues. V shed 2 bases, J shed 2 bases, and the junction held 4 bases outside the gene matches. The CDR3 nucleotides are TGTGCCAGCAGTGAACGGGACAGGGCTCCCTACGAGCAGTACTTC. Protein sequence: CASSERDRAPYEQYF. Supplemented by reference TRBV2 and TRBJ2-7, the full variable domain reads EPEVTQTPSHQVTQMGQEVILRCVPISNHLYFYWYRQILGQKVEFLVSFYNNEISEKSEIFDDQFSVERPDGSNFTLKIRSTKLEDSAMYFCASSERDRAPYEQYFGPGTRLTVT.

The rearrangement links TRBV9 to TRBJ2-1; D gene ambiguous. In germline, CDR1 is SGDLS, CDR2 YYNGEE. With 2 bases removed from V and 6 bases from J, the gap between germline ends came to 6 bases. CDR3 length equals 12 residues. The CDR3, as DNA: TGTGCCAGCAGCGTCGGATCCAATGAGCAGTTCTTC. Amino acid sequence: CASSVGSNEQFF.

This chain connects TRBV5-1 to TRBJ2-5; D not resolved. The V end was cut by 2 bases, the J end by 2 bases, with 10 bases between. CDR3 length equals 14 residues. CDR1 SGHRS and CDR2 YFSETQ come from the germline V gene. The DNA for the CDR3 is TGCGCCAGCAGCTTAACAGCGAGGCAAGAGACCCAGTACTTC. Its translation is CASSLTARQETQYF.

CDR3 DNA: TGTGCCAGCAGCCCGTTGACAGGGGAGTCGCTACTGTTTTTT. This encodes CASSPLTGESLLFF. The chain is built from TRBV13 and TRBJ1-4, with 8 bases matching TRBD1. Germline values: CDR1 PRHDT, CDR2 FYEKMQ (reference sequence). After removal of 5 bases from V and 13 bases from J, the junction contained 12 bases not matched to a gene. The CDR3 runs 14 residues.